These 11 T cell receptor beta chains were sequenced from one sample in a study of cytotoxic CD8 clonotypes in ibrutinib-treated CLL (dated by TCRdb to the early 2020s). The time point label for this specimen denotes: 12 to 13 months on ibrutinib. Library generation was performed with the immunoSEQ multiplex PCR assay. Not all clones reach the TCRdb copy of this immuneACCESS table, which keeps in-frame sequences only. Checked studies attribute under half of the gap to unresolved V genes and leave the rest unexplained. Recorded for this sample are about 140,000 clones; about 91% of them occurred a single time. 10% to 13% of the sample comes from the top ten. The specimen comprised PBMCs, sampled after 12 months of ibrutinib treatment. These receptors all stem from a human donor with chronic lymphocytic leukemia.

The V and J genes are TRBV6-1 and TRBJ2-5; D is ambiguous. V shed 0 bases and J shed 5 bases, with 10 bases lying between them. CDR1 MNHNS and CDR2 SASEGT come from the germline V gene. The CDR3 runs 14 residues. CDR3 loop: CASSEATPQETQYF. The DNA of the CDR3 is TGTGCCAGCAGTGAAGCCACCCCACAGGAGACCCAGTACTTC.

This clone came up once. The rearrangement links TRBV28 to TRBJ2-5; 13 bases agree with TRBD2. V lost 7 bases to trimming and J lost 6 bases; unmatched junction nucleotides: 5. Germline V gene lookup returns CDR1 MDHEN and CDR2 SYDVKM. The CDR3 length is 14 residues. The CDR3 DNA sequence: TGTGCCAGCAATACTAGCGGGAGGGCAAAGACCCAGTACTTC. Translation: CASNTSGRAKTQYF.

The chain combines TRBV18 with TRBJ2-7; 10 bases match TRBD1. The V gene end was trimmed by 2 bases and the J gene end by 3 bases; junction bases not matched to a gene: 4. The CDR3 is 15 residues long. Germline-derived CDR1 and CDR2 are KGHSH and LQKENI. This CDR3 is CASSPEDRGNYEQYF. CDR3 coding DNA: TGTGCCAGCTCACCAGAGGACAGGGGGAACTACGAGCAGTACTTC.

The rearrangement links TRBV9 to TRBJ1-2, with TRBD1 identical over 7 bases. CDR1 and CDR2 from the germline V gene are SGDLS and YYNGEE. The CDR3 spans 13 residues. V was pared by 3 bases and J by 3 bases, with 2 bases of the junction left unmatched. This CDR3 is CASSGGQYYGYTF. CDR3 nucleotides: TGTGCCAGCAGCGGGGGACAGTACTATGGCTACACCTTC.

This chain links TRBV25-1 with TRBJ1-6; 8 bases are shared with TRBD1. Germline assignment: CDR1 MGHDK and CDR2 SYGVNS. The CDR3 contains 17 residues. V was clipped by 4 bases and J by 10 bases; unmatched bases: 15. This CDR3 reads CASSGSNRGILGSPLHF. For the CDR3, the DNA is TGTGCCAGCAGTGGTTCGAACAGGGGGATCCTAGGGTCACCCCTCCACTTT.

This clone was observed a single time. This sequence joins TRBV29-1 and TRBJ1-1, with D uncertain. V was cut by 6 bases and J by 0 bases, with 5 bases left in between. The CDR3 has 11 residues. The germline gives CDR1 SQVTM, CDR2 ANQGSEA. CDR3 DNA sequence: TGCAGCGTGTTACTGAACACTGAAGCTTTCTTT. Its protein is CSVLLNTEAFF.

The chain carries TRBV9 and TRBJ2-7; D may be TRBD2 (6 bases). The germline gives CDR1 SGDLS, CDR2 YYNGEE. This CDR3 is built from 16 residues. Trimming took 0 bases from V and 0 from J, leaving 13 bases between them. CDR3 DNA: TGTGCCAGCAGCGTAGGTGGCGGGGCCGACTCCTACGAGCAGTACTTC. This sequence encodes CASSVGGGADSYEQYF.

This clone showed up just once. V and J are TRBV4-2 and TRBJ2-1; 10 bases map to TRBD1. J lost 8 bases, V lost 0 bases, and 10 bases had no gene match. The CDR3 extends over 17 amino acids. The V gene's germline CDR1 is LGHNA and CDR2 YNFKEQ. The CDR3: CASSQELGDRGIYEQFF. DNA for the CDR3: TGTGCCAGCAGCCAAGAGTTGGGGGACAGGGGAATCTATGAGCAGTTCTTC.

V and J are TRBV5-5 and TRBJ1-5, with D possibly being TRBD1 (6 bases). With 3 bases removed from V and 0 bases from J, the gap between germline ends came to 10 bases. CDR1 is SGHKS, CDR2 YYEKEE, per germline (reference sequence). This CDR3 is built from 15 residues. The CDR3 reads CASSWTDDSNQPQHF. For the CDR3, the DNA is TGTGCCAGCAGCTGGACAGACGATAGCAATCAGCCCCAGCATTTT.

The V gene is TRBV7-6, the J gene TRBJ2-7; TRBD1 matches 8 bases. Germline CDR1 SGHVS, CDR2 FNYEAQ. The CDR3 is made up of 17 amino acids. The V gene end was trimmed by 0 bases and the J gene end by 2 bases; junction bases not matched to a gene: 9. The CDR3: CASSLAWTGLFPYEQYF. CDR3 bases: TGTGCCAGCAGCTTAGCCTGGACAGGGCTGTTTCCCTACGAGCAGTACTTC. The variable domain in full, completed from reference TRBV7-6 and TRBJ2-7, reads GAGVSQSPRYKVTKRGQDVALRCDPISGHVSLYWYRQALGQGPEFLTYFNYEAQQDKSGLPNDRFSAERPEGSISTLTIQRTEQRDSAMYRCASSLAWTGLFPYEQYFGPGTRLTVT.

The chain joins TRBV6-5 to TRBJ2-7; a weak D match, TRBD1 (5 bases). This CDR3 has 15 amino acids. CDR1 and CDR2 (germline): MNHEY, SVGAGI. Deletions cut 4 bases from V and 3 bases from J, with 16 bases between. This CDR3 is CASSLTKGALYEQYF. In nucleotides, the CDR3 is TGTGCCAGCAGTTTGACAAAAGGGGCACTCTACGAGCAGTACTTC.